The source of this T cell receptor beta chain is a study of cytomegalovirus exposure and HLA in healthy donors. This PCR relied on a set of 60 Vbeta primers and 13 Jbeta primers. Here immunoSEQ multiplex PCR was the method, and the copy in TCRdb shows in-frame clones only, minus some. In the table there are some 200,000 clones, approximately 79% of which are singletons. Whereas donors were nominally healthy upon sampling, unrecorded immune exposures were probable. The V segment lost 5 bases and the J segment 8 bases; nucleotides outside the gene matches: 4. The CDR3 extends over 14 amino acids. The germline V gene has CDR1 SEHNR and CDR2 FQNEAQ (reference sequence).

The clonotype was recovered from a man aged 18-30 years in good health and CMV-seronegative. The chain has TRBV7-9 and TRBJ2-1; 12 bases are shared with TRBD2. The sample taken for sequencing was PBMCs. This CDR3 is CASSVTSGSDEQFF. CDR3 sequence (DNA): TGTGCCAGCAGCGTGACTAGCGGGAGCGATGAGCAGTTCTTC.